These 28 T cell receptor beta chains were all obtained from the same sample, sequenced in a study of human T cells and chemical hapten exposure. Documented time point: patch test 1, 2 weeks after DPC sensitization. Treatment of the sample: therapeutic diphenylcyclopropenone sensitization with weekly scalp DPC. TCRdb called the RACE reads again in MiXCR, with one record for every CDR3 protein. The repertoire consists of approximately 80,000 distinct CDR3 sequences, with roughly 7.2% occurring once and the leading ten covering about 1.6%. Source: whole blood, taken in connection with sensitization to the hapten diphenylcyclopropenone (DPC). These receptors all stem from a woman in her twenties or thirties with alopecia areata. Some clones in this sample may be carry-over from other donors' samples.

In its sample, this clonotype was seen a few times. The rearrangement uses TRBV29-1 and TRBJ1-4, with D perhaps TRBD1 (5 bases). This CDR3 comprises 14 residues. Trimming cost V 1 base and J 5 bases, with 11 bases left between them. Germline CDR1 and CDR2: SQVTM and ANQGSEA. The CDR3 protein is CSVEAGRENEKLFF. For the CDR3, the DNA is TGCAGCGTTGAAGCGGGCAGGGAAAATGAAAAACTGTTTTTT.

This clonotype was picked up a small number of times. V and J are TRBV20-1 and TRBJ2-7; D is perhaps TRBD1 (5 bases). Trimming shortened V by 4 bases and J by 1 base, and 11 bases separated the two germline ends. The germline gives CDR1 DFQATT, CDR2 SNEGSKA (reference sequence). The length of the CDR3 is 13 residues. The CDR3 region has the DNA TGCAGTGCTAAAGGGGTAATGTCCTACGAGCAGTACTTC. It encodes CSAKGVMSYEQYF.

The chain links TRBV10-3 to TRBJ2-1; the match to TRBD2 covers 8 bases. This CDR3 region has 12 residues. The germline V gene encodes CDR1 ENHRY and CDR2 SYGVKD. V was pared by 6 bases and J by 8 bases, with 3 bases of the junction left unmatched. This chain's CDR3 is CAIRGAGDEQFF. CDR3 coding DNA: TGTGCCATCAGGGGAGCGGGGGATGAGCAGTTCTTC.

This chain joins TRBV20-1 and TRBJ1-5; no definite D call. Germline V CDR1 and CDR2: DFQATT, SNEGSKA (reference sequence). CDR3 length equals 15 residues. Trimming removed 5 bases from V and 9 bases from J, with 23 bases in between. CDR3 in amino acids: CSAPKFLSWDAPQHF. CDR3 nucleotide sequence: TGCAGTGCTCCAAAATTCCTCTCGTGGGATGCGCCCCAGCATTTT.

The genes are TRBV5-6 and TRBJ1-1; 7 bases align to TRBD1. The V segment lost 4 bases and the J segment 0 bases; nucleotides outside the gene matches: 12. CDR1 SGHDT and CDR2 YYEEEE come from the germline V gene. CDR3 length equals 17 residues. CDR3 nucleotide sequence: TGTGCCAGCAGCCCTACAGGGGACTTATTCATGAACACTGAAGCTTTCTTT. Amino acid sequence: CASSPTGDLFMNTEAFF.

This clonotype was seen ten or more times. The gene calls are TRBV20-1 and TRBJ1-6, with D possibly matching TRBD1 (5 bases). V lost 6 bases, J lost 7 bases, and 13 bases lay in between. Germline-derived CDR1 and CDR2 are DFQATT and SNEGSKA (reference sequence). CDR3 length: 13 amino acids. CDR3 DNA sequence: TGCAGTGCAGCCCGGGACCCAAATTCACCCCTCCACTTT. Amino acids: CSAARDPNSPLHF.

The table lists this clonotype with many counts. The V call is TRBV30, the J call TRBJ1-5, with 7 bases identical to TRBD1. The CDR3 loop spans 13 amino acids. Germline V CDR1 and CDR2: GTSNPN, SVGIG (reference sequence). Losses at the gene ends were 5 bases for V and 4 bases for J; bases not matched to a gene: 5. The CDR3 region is CAWARDRNQPQHF. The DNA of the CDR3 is TGTGCCTGGGCCCGGGACAGAAATCAGCCCCAGCATTTT.

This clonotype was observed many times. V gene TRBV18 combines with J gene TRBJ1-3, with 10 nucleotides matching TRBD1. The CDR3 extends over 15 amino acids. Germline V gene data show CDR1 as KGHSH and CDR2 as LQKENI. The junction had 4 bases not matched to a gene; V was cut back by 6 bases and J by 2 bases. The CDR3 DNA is TGTGCCAGCTCCCCAGGGACAGGGGCTGGAAACACCATATATTTT. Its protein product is CASSPGTGAGNTIYF. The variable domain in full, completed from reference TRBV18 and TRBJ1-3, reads NAGVMQNPRHLVRRRGQEARLRCSPMKGHSHVYWYRQLPEEGLKFMVYLQKENIIDESGMPKERFSAEFPKEGPSILRIQQVVRGDSAAYFCASSPGTGAGNTIYFGEGSWLTVV.

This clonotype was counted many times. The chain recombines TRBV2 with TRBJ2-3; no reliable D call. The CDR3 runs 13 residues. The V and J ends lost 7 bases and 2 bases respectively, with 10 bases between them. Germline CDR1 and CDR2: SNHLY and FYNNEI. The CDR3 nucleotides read TGTGCCAGCATCATTCGAGACACAGATACGCAGTATTTT. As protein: CASIIRDTDTQYF.

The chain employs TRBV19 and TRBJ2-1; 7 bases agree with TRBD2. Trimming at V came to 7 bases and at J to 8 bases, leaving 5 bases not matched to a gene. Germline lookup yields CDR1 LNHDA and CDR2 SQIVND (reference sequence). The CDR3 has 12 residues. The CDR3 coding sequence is TGTGCCAGTACGGGGGGACGGGATGAGCAGTTCTTC. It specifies CASTGGRDEQFF. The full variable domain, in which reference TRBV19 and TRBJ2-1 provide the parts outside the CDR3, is DGGITQSPKYLFRKEGQNVTLSCEQNLNHDAMYWYRQDPGQGLRLIYYSQIVNDFQKGDIAEGYSVSREKKESFPLTVTSAQKNPTAFYLCASTGGRDEQFFGPGTRLTVL.

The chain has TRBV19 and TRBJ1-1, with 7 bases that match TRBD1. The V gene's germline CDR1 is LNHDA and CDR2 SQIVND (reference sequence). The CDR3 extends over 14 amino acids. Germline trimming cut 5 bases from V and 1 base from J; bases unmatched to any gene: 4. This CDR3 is CASSHGTANTEAFF. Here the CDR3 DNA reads TGTGCCAGTAGTCACGGGACAGCGAACACTGAAGCTTTCTTT.

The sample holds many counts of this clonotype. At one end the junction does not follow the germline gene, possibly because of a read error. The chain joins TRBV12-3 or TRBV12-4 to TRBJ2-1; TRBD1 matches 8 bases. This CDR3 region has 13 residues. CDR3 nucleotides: TGTGCCAGCAGAGCCGGGACAGGTTCTCCTGGGATCTTC. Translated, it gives CASRAGTGSPGIF.

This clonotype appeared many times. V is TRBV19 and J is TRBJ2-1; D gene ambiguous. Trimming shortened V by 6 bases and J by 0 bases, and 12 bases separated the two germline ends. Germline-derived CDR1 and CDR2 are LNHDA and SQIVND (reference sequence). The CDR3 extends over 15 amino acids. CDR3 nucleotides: TGTGCCAGTAGCCTCGGTATGAGCTCCTACAATGAGCAGTTCTTC. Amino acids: CASSLGMSSYNEQFF.

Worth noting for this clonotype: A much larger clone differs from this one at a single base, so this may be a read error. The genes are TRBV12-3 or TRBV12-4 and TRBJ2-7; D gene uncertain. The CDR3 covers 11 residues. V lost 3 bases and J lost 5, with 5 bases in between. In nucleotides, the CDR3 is TGTGCCAGCAGTTTTTGCGACGAGCAGTACTTC. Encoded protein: CASSFCDEQYF.

CDR3 nucleotides: TGTGCCAGCGGGACCGGACAGGGGAACACTGAAGCTTTCTTT. Protein product: CASGTGQGNTEAFF. The gene calls are TRBV2 and TRBJ1-1; the match to TRBD1 covers 8 bases. Germline trimming cut 8 bases from V and 1 base from J; bases unmatched to any gene: 6. Germline lookup yields CDR1 SNHLY and CDR2 FYNNEI. This CDR3 is 14 amino acids long.

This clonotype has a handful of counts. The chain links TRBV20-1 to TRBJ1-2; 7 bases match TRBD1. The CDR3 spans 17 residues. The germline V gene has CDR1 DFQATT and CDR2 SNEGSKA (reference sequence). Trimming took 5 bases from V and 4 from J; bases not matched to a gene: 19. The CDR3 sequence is CSAWGGLTGPTFYGYTF. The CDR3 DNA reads TGCAGTGCTTGGGGGGGACTGACAGGGCCGACATTCTATGGCTACACCTTC.

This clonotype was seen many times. CDR3 DNA: TGCGCCAGCAGCTCGGAGTCACTTTGGCTGAACACTGAAGCTTTCTTT. Protein product: CASSSESLWLNTEAFF. The chain couples TRBV5-1 to TRBJ1-1; D is ambiguous. The V end was cut by 3 bases, the J end by 0 bases, with 15 bases between. CDR3 length: 16 amino acids. Germline CDR1 reads SGHRS; CDR2 reads YFSETQ.

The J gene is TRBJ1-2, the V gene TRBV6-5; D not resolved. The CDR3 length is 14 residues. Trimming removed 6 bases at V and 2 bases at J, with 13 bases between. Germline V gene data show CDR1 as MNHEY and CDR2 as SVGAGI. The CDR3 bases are TGTGCCAGCAGCGACACGACGCAAAACTATGGCTACACCTTC. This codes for CASSDTTQNYGYTF.

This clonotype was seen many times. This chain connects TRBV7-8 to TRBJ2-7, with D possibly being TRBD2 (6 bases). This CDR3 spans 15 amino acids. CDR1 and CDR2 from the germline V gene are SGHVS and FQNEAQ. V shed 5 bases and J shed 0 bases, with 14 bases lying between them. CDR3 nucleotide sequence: TGTGCCAGCAGCGAACGACTAGGTCTCTCCTACGAGCAGTACTTC. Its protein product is CASSERLGLSYEQYF.

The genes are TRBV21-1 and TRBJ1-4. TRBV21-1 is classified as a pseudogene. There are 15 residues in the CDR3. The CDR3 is CAARRPNGFNEKLFF. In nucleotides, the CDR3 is TGTGCCGCCAGGAGGCCAAACGGATTTAATGAAAAACTGTTTTTT.

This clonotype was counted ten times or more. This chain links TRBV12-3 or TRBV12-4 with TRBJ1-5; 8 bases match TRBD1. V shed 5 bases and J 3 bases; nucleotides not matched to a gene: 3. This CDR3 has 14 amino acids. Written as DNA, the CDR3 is TGTGCCAGCAGTCACAGGGGGGTCAATCAGCCCCAGCATTTT. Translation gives CASSHRGVNQPQHF.

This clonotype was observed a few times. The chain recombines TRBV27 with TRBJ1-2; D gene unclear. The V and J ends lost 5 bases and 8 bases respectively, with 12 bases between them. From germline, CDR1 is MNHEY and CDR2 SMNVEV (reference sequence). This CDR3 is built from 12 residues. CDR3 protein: CASSMGGRGYTF. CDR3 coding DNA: TGTGCCAGCAGTATGGGAGGAAGGGGCTACACCTTC.

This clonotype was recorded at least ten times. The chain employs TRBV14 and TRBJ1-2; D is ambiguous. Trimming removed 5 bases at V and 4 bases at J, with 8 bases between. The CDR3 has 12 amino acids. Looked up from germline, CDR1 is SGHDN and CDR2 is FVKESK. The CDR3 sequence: CASSANSYGYTF. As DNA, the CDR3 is TGTGCCAGCAGCGCCAACTCCTATGGCTACACCTTC.

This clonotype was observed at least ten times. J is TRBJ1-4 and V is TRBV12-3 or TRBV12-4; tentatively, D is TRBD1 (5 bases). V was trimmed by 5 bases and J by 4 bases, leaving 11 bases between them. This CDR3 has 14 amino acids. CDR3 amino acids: CASSEQVINEKLFF. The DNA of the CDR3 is TGTGCCAGCAGTGAACAGGTTATTAATGAAAAACTGTTTTTT.

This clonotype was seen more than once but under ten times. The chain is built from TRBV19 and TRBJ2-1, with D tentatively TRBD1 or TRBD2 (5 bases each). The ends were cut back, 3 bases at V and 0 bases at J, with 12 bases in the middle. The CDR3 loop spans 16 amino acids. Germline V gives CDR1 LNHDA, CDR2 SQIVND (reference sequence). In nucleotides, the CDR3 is TGTGCCAGTAGTATTACCGGGGACGGCTCCTACAATGAGCAGTTCTTC. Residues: CASSITGDGSYNEQFF.

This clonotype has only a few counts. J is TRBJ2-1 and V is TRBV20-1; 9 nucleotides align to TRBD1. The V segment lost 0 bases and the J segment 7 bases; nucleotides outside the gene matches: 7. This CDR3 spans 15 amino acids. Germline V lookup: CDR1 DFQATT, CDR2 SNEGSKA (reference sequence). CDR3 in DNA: TGCAGTGCTAGAGATACAGGGGGCATCAGGAATGAGCAGTTCTTC. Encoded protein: CSARDTGGIRNEQFF.

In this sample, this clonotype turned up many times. The CDR3 DNA sequence: TGTGCCAGCAGCTTAGACGGGACTGAAGCTTTCTTT. This translates into CASSLDGTEAFF. The chain is built from TRBV11-3 and TRBJ1-1; D gene unclear. Between the trimmed V and J ends, which lost 0 bases and 5 bases, there was a span of 4 bases. Germline V gene lookup returns CDR1 SGHNT and CDR2 YENEEA. The CDR3 covers 12 residues.

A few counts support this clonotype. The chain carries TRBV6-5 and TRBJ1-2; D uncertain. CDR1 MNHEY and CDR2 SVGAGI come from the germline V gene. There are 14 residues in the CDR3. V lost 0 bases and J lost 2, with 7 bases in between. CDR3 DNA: TGTGCCAGCAGTTACTCACAGTTGAACTATGGCTACACCTTC. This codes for CASSYSQLNYGYTF.